Presented here are 30 T cell receptor beta chains from one specimen sequenced in a study of T cells in localized non-small cell lung cancer. Assay: immunoSEQ multiplex PCR; the TCRdb copy retains only in-frame clones and omits some. The sample carries 50,000 or so clones, roughly 75% recorded once. Here the sequenced sample was PBMCs, taken before any cancer treatment. The receptors stem from a woman between 40 and 69 years old with stage II lung adenocarcinoma.

The genes are TRBV5-5 and TRBJ1-5, with D unclear. The germline V and J ends were trimmed by 6 bases and 2 bases, with 15 bases remaining between them. The CDR3 has 15 amino acids. CDR1 is SGHKS and CDR2 is YYEKEE in the germline V gene (reference sequence). The CDR3 is CASNPDGQGNQPQHF. The CDR3 nucleotides read TGTGCCAGCAACCCCGACGGGCAGGGCAATCAGCCCCAGCATTTT.

The V and J genes are TRBV28 and TRBJ1-2; TRBD1 aligns across 9 bases. Trimming removed 8 bases from V and 8 bases from J; junction bases left unmatched: 12. The CDR3 consists of 14 residues. In germline, CDR1 is MDHEN, CDR2 SYDVKM. This CDR3 reads CASSVLDRGSGYTF. As DNA, the CDR3 is TGTGCCAGCTCCGTATTGGACAGGGGTTCAGGCTACACCTTC.

This clone is medium-sized (0.01 to 0.1%) within its sample. This chain links TRBV4-2 with TRBJ1-2; D uncertain. This CDR3 is built from 14 residues. Trimming stripped 0 bases from V and 7 bases from J, with 12 bases between. Germline CDR1 LGHNA, CDR2 YNFKEQ. CDR3 DNA sequence: TGTGCCAGCAGCCAAGATCTGTCATTCGGTGGCTACACCTTC. Translation: CASSQDLSFGGYTF.

The chain couples TRBV5-5 to TRBJ1-1; the match to TRBD1 covers 8 bases. The CDR3 is 15 residues long. The germline CDR1 and CDR2 sequences are SGHKS and YYEKEE (reference sequence). The J segment lost 1 base and the V segment lost 4 bases, leaving 6 bases of the junction unmatched. CDR3 amino acids: CASSPDREPNTEAFF. The CDR3 DNA reads as TGTGCCAGCAGCCCGGACAGGGAGCCGAACACTGAAGCTTTCTTT. Looking up the rest from reference TRBV5-5 and TRBJ1-1 gives the full variable domain: DAGVTQSPTHLIKTRGQQVTLRCSPISGHKSVSWYQQVLGQGPQFIFQYYEKEERGRGNFPDRFSARQFPNYSSELNVNALLLGDSALYLCASSPDREPNTEAFFGQGTRLTVV.

V usage is TRBV5-1 and J usage is TRBJ1-1; possibly TRBD1 for D (5 bases). V lost 0 bases and J lost 0, with 6 bases in between. Looked up from germline, CDR1 is SGHRS and CDR2 is YFSETQ. CDR3 size: 14 residues. The CDR3: CASSLGDLNTEAFF. CDR3 sequence (DNA): TGCGCCAGCAGCTTGGGGGACTTGAACACTGAAGCTTTCTTT.

The gene calls are TRBV19 and TRBJ2-6; tentatively, D is TRBD2 (6 bases). The CDR3 runs 16 residues. The V end lost 3 bases, the J end lost 2 bases, and 11 bases lay between the germline ends. Germline V gene sequence: CDR1 LNHDA, CDR2 SQIVND (reference sequence). Here the CDR3 reads CASSMGGATGANVLTF. For the CDR3, the DNA is TGTGCCAGTAGTATGGGCGGGGCAACTGGGGCCAACGTCCTGACTTTC. Full variable domain (outside the CDR3, taken from reference TRBV19 and TRBJ2-6): DGGITQSPKYLFRKEGQNVTLSCEQNLNHDAMYWYRQDPGQGLRLIYYSQIVNDFQKGDIAEGYSVSREKKESFPLTVTSAQKNPTAFYLCASSMGGATGANVLTFGAGSRLTVL.

This clone has only a few counts. The J gene is TRBJ1-1, the V gene TRBV19, with D perhaps matching TRBD1 (5 bases). V was shortened by 3 bases and J by 1 base, with 15 bases between the two germline ends. Germline V CDR1 and CDR2: LNHDA, SQIVND (reference sequence). There are 16 residues in the CDR3. CDR3 nucleotide sequence: TGTGCCAGTAGTATTTATGGTTCTGGGGGGAACACTGAAGCTTTCTTT. It specifies CASSIYGSGGNTEAFF.

The CDR3, as DNA: TGTGCCAGTAGTAGTGACAGGGTCGAGCAGTTCTTC. Protein sequence: CASSSDRVEQFF. This sequence joins TRBV19 and TRBJ2-1; 7 bases line up with TRBD1. CDR1 LNHDA and CDR2 SQIVND come from the germline V gene (reference sequence). V lost 4 bases, J lost 10 bases, and 4 bases stayed unmatched. This CDR3 has 12 amino acids.

The chain employs TRBV18 and TRBJ1-4; D remains unclear. CDR3 length equals 14 residues. CDR1 is KGHSH and CDR2 is LQKENI in the germline V gene. The V end was cut by 2 bases, the J end by 5 bases, with 9 bases between. The CDR3 spells CASSPSVGNEKLFF. For the CDR3, the DNA is TGTGCCAGCTCACCATCCGTCGGGAATGAAAAACTGTTTTTT.

Comments on this clone: This may be a read error, as it is one base from a much larger clone. This chain links TRBV5-1 with TRBJ2-7, with D perhaps being TRBD1 or TRBD2 (5 bases each). Per the germline V gene, CDR1 is SGHRS and CDR2 is YFSETQ. The CDR3 loop spans 15 amino acids. The CDR3 is CVSSESGTASYEQYF. DNA for the CDR3: TGCGTCAGCAGCGAGTCCGGGACGGCCTCCTACGAGCAGTACTTC.

Of note for this clone: The sample contains more than one DNA sequence encoding this CDR3. The chain employs TRBV9 and TRBJ1-3, with D maybe TRBD1 (6 bases). The germline V gene encodes CDR1 SGDLS and CDR2 YYNGEE. CDR3 length equals 15 residues. Trimming shortened V by 7 bases and J by 0 bases, and 14 bases separated the two germline ends. DNA for the CDR3: TGTGCCAGCTCGAGGGGGGGCAACTCTGGAAACACCATATATTTT. This translates into CASSRGGNSGNTIYF.

The J gene is TRBJ2-2, the V gene TRBV6-6, with 7 bases identical to TRBD1. V gave up 3 bases and J gave up 5 bases; unmatched junction bases: 9. The CDR3 totals 16 residues. In germline, CDR1 is MNHNY, CDR2 SVGAGI (reference sequence). CDR3 loop: CASSYPSGRGTGELFF. The CDR3 DNA reads as TGTGCCAGCAGTTATCCGTCAGGCAGGGGGACCGGGGAGCTGTTTTTT.

The chain couples TRBV7-3 to TRBJ2-2; D perhaps matches TRBD1 (6 bases). CDR3 size: 14 residues. The ends were cut back, 5 bases at V and 6 bases at J, with 13 bases in the middle. Germline V gene sequence: CDR1 SGHTA, CDR2 FQGTGA. CDR3 residues: CASSPGTSSGELFF. CDR3 nucleotide sequence: TGTGCCAGCAGCCCCGGGACATCCTCCGGGGAGCTGTTTTTT.

Points on this clone: One end of the junction does not line up with germline, which may come from a read error. The chain has TRBV29-1 and TRBJ1-2; no reliable D call. Germline loops: CDR1 SQVTM, CDR2 ANQGSEA. The CDR3 has 10 residues. The CDR3 loop is CSVEGNGYTF. For the CDR3, the DNA is TGCAGCGTGGAAGGGAATGGCTACACCTTC.

This clone occurred a few times. The CDR3 protein is CASRGMVNTEAFF. CDR3 in DNA: TGTGCCAGCAGGGGGATGGTGAACACTGAAGCTTTCTTT. This chain links TRBV14 with TRBJ1-1; D gene ambiguous. CDR1 is SGHDN and CDR2 is FVKESK in the germline V gene. There are 13 residues in the CDR3. V was clipped by 6 bases and J by 0 bases, with 8 bases between them.

This chain connects TRBV14 to TRBJ2-5; 10 bases align to TRBD2. Trimming took 3 bases from V and 1 from J; bases not matched to a gene: 5. Germline-derived CDR1 and CDR2 are SGHDN and FVKESK. CDR3 length: 16 amino acids. The CDR3 region is CASSQALAGLQETQYF. The CDR3 coding sequence is TGTGCCAGCAGCCAGGCACTAGCGGGGCTCCAAGAGACCCAGTACTTC.

This clone is labeled medium-sized. The rearrangement links TRBV7-6 to TRBJ1-1, with 9 bases lining up with TRBD1. V shed 5 bases and J 11 bases; nucleotides not matched to a gene: 12. The CDR3 contains 14 residues. Germline-derived CDR1 and CDR2 are SGHVS and FNYEAQ. The CDR3 bases are TGTGCCAGCAGCCAATACTCGGGACAGGGATTGGCTTTCTTT. It yields the protein CASSQYSGQGLAFF.

The V gene is TRBV6-5, the J gene TRBJ2-2; D possibly matches TRBD1 or TRBD2 (5 bases each). The CDR3 is 16 residues long. V lost 3 bases and J lost 2, with 13 bases in between. CDR1 is MNHEY, CDR2 SVGAGI, per germline. The CDR3 DNA sequence: TGTGCCAGCAGTTATCGAGGGCAGGGCAACACCGGGGAGCTGTTTTTT. It specifies CASSYRGQGNTGELFF.

The chain couples TRBV19 to TRBJ2-1; possibly TRBD2 for D (5 bases). Germline loops: CDR1 LNHDA, CDR2 SQIVND (reference sequence). V gave up 7 bases and J gave up 5 bases, with 12 bases separating them. This CDR3 comprises 13 residues. CDR3 region: CASTGSLDNEQFF. CDR3 nucleotides: TGTGCCAGTACGGGGTCTCTTGACAATGAGCAGTTCTTC.

Comments on this clone: In the same sample, other DNA sequences code for this CDR3. This chain links TRBV27 with TRBJ1-4; D uncertain. Deletions cut 2 bases from V and 5 bases from J, with 6 bases between. This CDR3 contains 13 residues. Germline CDR1 and CDR2: MNHEY and SMNVEV (reference sequence). The CDR3 sequence: CASSLRRNEKLFF. CDR3 nucleotides: TGTGCCAGCAGTTTACGTAGAAATGAAAAACTGTTTTTT.

This clone has a handful of counts. The chain joins TRBV7-9 to TRBJ2-1; no clear D gene. V lost 5 bases and J lost 5, with 4 bases in between. This CDR3 is built from 11 residues. Germline lookup yields CDR1 SEHNR and CDR2 FQNEAQ (reference sequence). CDR3 DNA: TGTGCCAGCAGCCTGGACAATGAGCAGTTCTTC. It is translated as CASSLDNEQFF.

This clone was counted a few times. J is TRBJ1-3 and V is TRBV28; D remains unclear. The CDR3 is made up of 14 amino acids. V was clipped by 4 bases and J by 7 bases, with 14 bases between them. From germline, CDR1 is MDHEN and CDR2 SYDVKM. The CDR3 bases are TGTGCCAGCAGTTCCCTTTACGTCGCTAACACCATATATTTT. The encoded protein is CASSSLYVANTIYF. Filled out from reference TRBV28 and TRBJ1-3, the complete variable domain reads DVKVTQSSRYLVKRTGEKVFLECVQDMDHENMFWYRQDPGLGLRLIYFSYDVKMKEKGDIPEGYSVSREKKERFSLILESASTNQTSMYLCASSSLYVANTIYFGEGSWLTVV.

This clone was recorded once. This rearrangement joins TRBV27 to TRBJ2-7; 7 nucleotides line up with TRBD2. There are 16 residues in the CDR3. Germline CDR1 MNHEY, CDR2 SMNVEV (reference sequence). With V trimmed by 5 bases and J by 4 bases, 14 bases remained unmatched. The CDR3 region has the DNA TGTGCCAGCAGTCTCTTGGGCAGCGGGGCAGGATACGAGCAGTACTTC. It is translated as CASSLLGSGAGYEQYF.

The rearrangement joins TRBV13 to TRBJ2-7; 7 bases agree with TRBD1. The length of the CDR3 is 14 residues. Germline CDR1 reads PRHDT; CDR2 reads FYEKMQ (reference sequence). The junction had 11 bases not matched to a gene; V was cut back by 5 bases and J by 7 bases. The CDR3, as DNA: TGTGCCAGCAGCGCACAGGGGCTGCTAGGGGAGCAGTACTTC. Its protein product is CASSAQGLLGEQYF.

The rearrangement joins TRBV6-1 to TRBJ1-5, with a tentative D call TRBD1 (6 bases). CDR3 length: 16 residues. Trimming cost V 0 bases and J 2 bases, with 11 bases left between them. CDR1 is MNHNS and CDR2 is SASEGT in the germline V gene. CDR3 nucleotide sequence: TGTGCCAGCAGTGAAGCAAGGAGGACAGGCAATCAGCCCCAGCATTTT. It encodes CASSEARRTGNQPQHF.

A few counts support this clone. The DNA for the CDR3 is TGTGCCAGCTCACCCGGCAGCAAAGTCGGAAACACCATATATTTT. Amino acids: CASSPGSKVGNTIYF. The V call is TRBV18, the J call TRBJ1-3; D not certain. The CDR3 sequence is 15 residues long. Germline V lookup: CDR1 KGHSH, CDR2 LQKENI. Trimming took 3 bases from V and 4 from J, leaving 13 bases between them.

CDR3 in amino acids: CASSRGGSGEKLFF. The CDR3 DNA sequence: TGTGCCAGCAGCCGAGGGGGATCTGGTGAAAAACTGTTTTTT. This chain joins TRBV14 and TRBJ1-4; D perhaps matches TRBD1 (6 bases). This CDR3 has 14 residues. The germline V and J ends were trimmed by 4 bases and 7 bases, with 13 bases remaining between them. Germline V lookup: CDR1 SGHDN, CDR2 FVKESK. Using reference TRBV14 and TRBJ1-4 for the parts outside the CDR3, the full variable domain is EAGVTQFPSHSVIEKGQTVTLRCDPISGHDNLYWYRRVMGKEIKFLLHFVKESKQDESGMPNNRFLAERTGGTYSTLKVQPAELEDSGVYFCASSRGGSGEKLFFGSGTQLSVL.

This rearrangement joins TRBV18 to TRBJ1-1, with 11 bases identical to TRBD1. Germline CDR1 reads KGHSH; CDR2 reads LQKENI. V was pared by 4 bases and J by 1 base, with 8 bases of the junction left unmatched. The CDR3 totals 17 residues. CDR3 nucleotide sequence: TGTGCCAGCTCACTGGGGAGGGACAGGGGGTGGAACACTGAAGCTTTCTTT. Protein: CASSLGRDRGWNTEAFF.

The genes are TRBV18 and TRBJ2-1, with D possibly being TRBD2 (6 bases). The V gene's germline CDR1 is KGHSH and CDR2 LQKENI. The CDR3 covers 16 residues. V was pared by 3 bases and J by 13 bases, with 25 bases between. The CDR3 loop reads CASSPVLRGGALGQFF. The CDR3 coding sequence is TGTGCCAGCTCACCCGTTCTTAGGGGAGGCGCACTAGGACAGTTCTTC.

This clone occurred a few times. This chain uses TRBV5-1 with TRBJ1-1, with D perhaps matching TRBD1 (6 bases). V shed 5 bases and J shed 1 base, with 12 bases lying between them. Germline assignment: CDR1 SGHRS and CDR2 YFSETQ. The CDR3 length is 14 residues. The CDR3 protein is CASRERGGNTEAFF. The CDR3 bases are TGCGCCAGCAGGGAGAGAGGGGGGAACACTGAAGCTTTCTTT. The full variable domain, in which reference TRBV5-1 and TRBJ1-1 provide the parts outside the CDR3, is KAGVTQTPRYLIKTRGQQVTLSCSPISGHRSVSWYQQTPGQGLQFLFEYFSETQRNKGNFPGRFSGRQFSNSRSEMNVSTLELGDSALYLCASRERGGNTEAFFGQGTRLTVV.